A single sample gave rise to the 7 T cell receptor beta chains below, sequenced in a study of CD8 T cells in ankylosing spondylitis. TCRdb processed the 5' RACE reads anew with MiXCR; each CDR3 protein has one entry. The table includes a few hundred thousand distinct CDR3 sequences, roughly 8% detected once. Findings of the study overall: Characteristic, it appeared, of ankylosing spondylitis blood was a TCR beta motif of eight highly homologous variants.

Their antigens remain unidentified. Source material: blood, either unsorted or a sorted T cell fraction (not recorded which). These receptors all come from a male donor with ankylosing spondylitis.

This clonotype showed up many times. The gene calls are TRBV5-1 and TRBJ2-5; D possibly matches TRBD1 or TRBD2 (5 bases each). Trimming cost V 0 bases and J 4 bases, with 7 bases left between them. The CDR3 has 13 amino acids. CDR1 is SGHRS, CDR2 YFSETQ, per germline. Written as DNA, the CDR3 is TGCGCCAGCAGCTTGGGGGGGTCAGAGACCCAGTACTTC. Protein product: CASSLGGSETQYF.

The chain is built from TRBV4-2 and TRBJ2-7; 7 bases align to TRBD2. The germline gives CDR1 LGHNA, CDR2 YNFKEQ. V lost 0 bases and J lost 0; bases outside the gene matches: 5. CDR3 length equals 16 residues. The DNA for the CDR3 is TGTGCCAGCAGCCAAGATTCAGCTAGCGGCTCCTACGAGCAGTACTTC. It specifies CASSQDSASGSYEQYF.

This clonotype was picked up a small number of times. This chain connects TRBV12-3 or TRBV12-4 to TRBJ1-3; possible D gene TRBD1, 6 bases. This CDR3 has 15 amino acids. The germline V and J ends were trimmed by 8 bases and 0 bases, with 14 bases remaining between them. CDR3 in amino acids: CASHGGSLSGNTIYF. In DNA form, the CDR3 reads TGTGCCAGCCACGGGGGCTCCCTCTCTGGAAACACCATATATTTT.

At least ten counts were recorded for this clonotype. The chain links TRBV9 to TRBJ2-7, with D perhaps TRBD2 (6 bases). Looked up from germline, CDR1 is SGDLS and CDR2 is YYNGEE. The CDR3 is 14 amino acids. Trimming took 3 bases from V and 2 from J, leaving 12 bases between them. CDR3 residues: CASSAAEGTYEQYF. For the CDR3, the DNA is TGTGCCAGCAGCGCAGCGGAGGGAACCTACGAGCAGTACTTC.

The chain employs TRBV7-9 and TRBJ2-3, with 8 bases aligning to TRBD2. Looked up from germline, CDR1 is SEHNR and CDR2 is FQNEAQ (reference sequence). Trimming cost V 7 bases and J 3 bases; bases outside gene matches: 12. This CDR3 is built from 16 residues. DNA of the CDR3: TGTGCCAGCACCCCCAGCGAGGAGCGGGGGACAGATACGCAGTATTTT. Residues: CASTPSEERGTDTQYF.

Ten or more counts support this clonotype. The V call is TRBV12-3 or TRBV12-4, the J call TRBJ2-3; 14 bases are a match to TRBD2. Trimming cost V 5 bases and J 4 bases; bases outside gene matches: 8. The CDR3 sequence is 17 residues long. Written as DNA, the CDR3 is TGTGCCAGCAGTCCCGGGACTAGCGGGAGAGGTGCAGATACGCAGTATTTT. Encoded protein: CASSPGTSGRGADTQYF.

The rearrangement joins TRBV28 to TRBJ2-3; 14 nucleotides line up with TRBD2. Germline V gene sequence: CDR1 MDHEN, CDR2 SYDVKM. V lost 8 bases and J lost 0; bases outside the gene matches: 16. The CDR3 extends over 20 amino acids. CDR3 bases: TGTGCCAGCGTGGCCGGGGGACTAGCGGGAGATAAAGATAGCACAGATACGCAGTATTTT. Protein product: CASVAGGLAGDKDSTDTQYF.